One sample yielded the 5 T cell receptor beta chains listed below, sequenced in a study of cytomegalovirus exposure and HLA in healthy donors. Primers: 60 Vbeta forward and 13 Jbeta reverse. The table came from immunoSEQ multiplex PCR; TCRdb's copy has only in-frame clones and leaves some out. Of tens of thousands of clones listed, roughly 70% are singletons. The material sequenced was PBMCs. All receptors come from a man between 45 and 60 years old in good health and CMV-seronegative.

This rearrangement joins TRBV7-2 to TRBJ2-4; 10 positions agree with TRBD2. Germline V CDR1 and CDR2: SGHTA, FQGNSA. J gave up 12 bases and V 5 bases, and 13 bases lay outside the gene matches. This CDR3 spans 15 amino acids. CDR3 loop: CASSAQTVASGGQYF. The CDR3, as DNA: TGTGCCAGCAGCGCGCAAACGGTGGCTAGCGGGGGTCAGTACTTC.

This clone is a singleton in its sample. The chain links TRBV5-1 to TRBJ2-3, with 9 nucleotides matching TRBD1. Germline trimming cut 4 bases from V and 4 bases from J; bases unmatched to any gene: 4. The CDR3 contains 14 residues. Germline CDR1 is SGHRS and CDR2 is YFSETQ. The CDR3 nucleotides read TGCGCCAGCAGCCGGACAGGGGTGGCAGATACGCAGTATTTT. Translating it yields CASSRTGVADTQYF.

This clone was seen a few times. The chain is built from TRBV29-1 and TRBJ2-1, with 9 nucleotides matching TRBD2. J gave up 6 bases and V 3 bases, and 21 bases lay outside the gene matches. Germline V lookup: CDR1 SQVTM, CDR2 ANQGSEA. The CDR3 is 19 amino acids. Here the CDR3 reads CSVDQPRPLLAGHLNEQFF. DNA of the CDR3: TGCAGCGTTGACCAACCTCGACCCCTTCTAGCGGGACACCTCAATGAGCAGTTCTTC.

The V and J genes are TRBV9 and TRBJ2-3; TRBD2 matches at 12 bases. The length of the CDR3 is 16 residues. Trimming at V came to 4 bases and at J to 3 bases, leaving 6 bases not matched to a gene. Germline V gives CDR1 SGDLS, CDR2 YYNGEE. The chain's CDR3 is CASSQTSGGWTDTQYF. CDR3 nucleotides: TGTGCCAGCAGCCAGACTAGCGGGGGTTGGACAGATACGCAGTATTTT. Full variable domain (rest looked up from reference TRBV9 and TRBJ2-3): DSGVTQTPKHLITATGQRVTLRCSPRSGDLSVYWYQQSLDQGLQFLIQYYNGEERAKGNILERFSAQQFPDLHSELNLSSLELGDSALYFCASSQTSGGWTDTQYFGPGTRLTVL.

The rearrangement uses TRBV15 and TRBJ2-1; no clear D gene. Deletions cut 1 base from V and 0 bases from J, with 19 bases between. Germline V gives CDR1 LNHNV, CDR2 YYDKDF (reference sequence). CDR3 length: 19 amino acids. Here the CDR3 reads CATSRASLDGYRSYNEQFF. CDR3 coding DNA: TGTGCCACCAGCAGAGCCTCACTCGACGGGTATCGCTCCTACAATGAGCAGTTCTTC.